This T cell receptor (beta chain) was recovered during a study of blood T cell repertoires in COVID-19. From germline, CDR1 is SGHNT and CDR2 YENEEA. The CDR3 is 13 amino acids. V was cut by 0 bases and J by 6 bases, with 5 bases left in between. Sequencing was performed with immunoSEQ multiplex PCR; in TCRdb, only in-frame clones are kept and a portion is missing. The sample lists approximately 200,000 clones, around 85% occurring once. This clone was seen once. The sample consisted of peripheral blood. This chain uses TRBV11-3 with TRBJ2-2; D ambiguous. This clonotype was obtained from a woman aged 50 to 65 with acute or convalescent COVID-19. CDR3 amino acids: CASSLDHSGELFF. The DNA of the CDR3 is TGTGCCAGCAGCTTAGATCATTCCGGGGAGCTGTTTTTT.